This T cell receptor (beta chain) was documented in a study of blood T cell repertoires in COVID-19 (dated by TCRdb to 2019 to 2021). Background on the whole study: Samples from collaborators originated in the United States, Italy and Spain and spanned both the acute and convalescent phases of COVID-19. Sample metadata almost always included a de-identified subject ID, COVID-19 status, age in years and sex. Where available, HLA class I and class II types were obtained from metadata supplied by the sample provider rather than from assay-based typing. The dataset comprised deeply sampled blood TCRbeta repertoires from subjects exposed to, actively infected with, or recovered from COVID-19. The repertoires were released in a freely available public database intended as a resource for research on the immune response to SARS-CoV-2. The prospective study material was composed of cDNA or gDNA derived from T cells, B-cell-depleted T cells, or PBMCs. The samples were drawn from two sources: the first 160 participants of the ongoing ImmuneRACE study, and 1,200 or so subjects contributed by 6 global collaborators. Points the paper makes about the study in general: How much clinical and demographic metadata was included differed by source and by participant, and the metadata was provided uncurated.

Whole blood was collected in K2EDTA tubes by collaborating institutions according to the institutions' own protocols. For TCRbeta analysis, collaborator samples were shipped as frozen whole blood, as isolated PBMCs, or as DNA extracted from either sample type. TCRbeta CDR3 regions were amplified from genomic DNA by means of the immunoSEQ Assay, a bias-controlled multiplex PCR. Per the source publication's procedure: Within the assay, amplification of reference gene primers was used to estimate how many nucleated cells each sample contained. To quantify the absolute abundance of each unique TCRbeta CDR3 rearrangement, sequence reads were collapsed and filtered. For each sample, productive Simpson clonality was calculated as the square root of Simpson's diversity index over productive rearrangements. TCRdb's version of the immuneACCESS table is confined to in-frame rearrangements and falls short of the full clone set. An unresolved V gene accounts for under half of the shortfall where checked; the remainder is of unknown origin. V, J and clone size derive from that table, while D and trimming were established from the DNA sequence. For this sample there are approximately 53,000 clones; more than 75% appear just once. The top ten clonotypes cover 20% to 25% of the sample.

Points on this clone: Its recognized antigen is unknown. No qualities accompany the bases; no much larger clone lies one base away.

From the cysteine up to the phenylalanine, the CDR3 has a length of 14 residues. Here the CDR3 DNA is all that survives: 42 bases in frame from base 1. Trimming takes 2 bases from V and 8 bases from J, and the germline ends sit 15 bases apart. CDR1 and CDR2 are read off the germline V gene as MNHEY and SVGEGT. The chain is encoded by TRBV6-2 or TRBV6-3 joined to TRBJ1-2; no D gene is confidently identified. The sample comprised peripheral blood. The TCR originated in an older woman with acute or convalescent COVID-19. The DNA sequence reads TGTGCCAGCAGTTACGGGGAGTTTGCGGGAGGCTACACCTTC. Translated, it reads CASSYGEFAGGYTF.